Included here is one T cell receptor beta chain sequence, with context. The antigen it recognizes is unknown. Base-call qualities are not available, and no considerably larger clone is one nucleotide away. A MiSeq instrument was used for deep resolution sequencing, which targeted depths ranging from 1 in 1 million up to 1 in 200,000 T cells, with coverage averaging 10x for each clonotype. The immunoSEQ hsTCRB Kit was used to generate TCR beta libraries. Regarding the original processing steps: Data were analyzed with ImmunoSEQ Data Assistant and ImmunoSEQ Analyzer, with V, D and J genes assigned per IMGT definitions. Clonality, which ranges from 0 to 1, was calculated by subtracting the normalized Shannon entropy of productive rearrangement frequencies from one. Public clonotype analysis was restricted to overrepresented clonotypes comprising at least 0.05% of each patient's repertoire. Some 13 age-matched healthy donor repertoires from immuneACCESS served as clonality controls. The table comes from immuneACCESS by way of TCRdb, which keeps in-frame sequences with V and J called. Part of the clones is missing from these tables; in studies checked, under half for an unresolved V gene and the rest for unknown reasons. The V and J calls and clone size were taken over from that table, and D and trimming were inferred from the DNA. This sample is represented by around 130,000 clones; approximately 80% of them were singletons. The top ten clones comprise 3.3% of the sample.

Reading the label with the study, this specimen's time point is: approximately 25 months on ibrutinib. Around 2 micrograms of genomic DNA were extracted from cryopreserved PBMCs for TCR beta library preparation. Longitudinal blood samples from CLL patients on ibrutinib monotherapy were analyzed using high-throughput TCR beta sequencing. Patients were enrolled in a phase 2 open-label single-center ibrutinib monotherapy trial. This entry belongs to a study of cytotoxic CD8 clonotypes in ibrutinib-treated CLL (dated by TCRdb to the early 2020s). For context, the study as a whole: The cohort included some 14 treatment-naive and ten to twelve relapsed/refractory patients; some 18 were IGHV unmutated. An average of around 250,000 productive templates and 94,082 productive rearrangements was obtained per sample. The response samples were drawn at a median of roughly twelve months into treatment, with a range of about 6 to 36 months. Cryopreserved peripheral blood mononuclear cells were obtained prior to treatment, at the time of response, and at either disease progression or sustained remission. Of the 86 participants in the trial, approximately 25 had longitudinal samples available. Every remission and progressive disease sample was obtained while ibrutinib was still being received by the patients. Partial responses were observed in roughly 25 patients and complete responses in 2; after a median follow-up of around 68 months, remission was maintained in 14 patients and progression was observed in about twelve.

The CDR3 sequence holds 12 residues, the cysteine and phenylalanine included. The DNA shown is the 36-base CDR3, in frame from base 1. A distance of 6 bases separates the germline ends of V and J, which lose 3 bases and 4 bases respectively. Per the germline V gene, SNHLY is the CDR1 and FYNNEI is the CDR2. Study-wide conclusions, independent of this receptor: Baseline clonality was found to be higher than that of age-matched healthy donors and was strongly correlated with circulating CD8+ T-cell counts. Lymph node repertoires were not examined, and the timing of sampling was not matched between patients in sustained remission and those whose disease progressed. Public clonotypes were rare and either shrank or stayed stable during treatment, and the rise in clonality at ibrutinib response reflected expansion of private clonotypes. At ibrutinib response clonality went up, during sustained remission it held steady, and at progression it dropped back toward baseline.

The origin of this receptor is a human donor with chronic lymphocytic leukemia. The chain is encoded by TRBV2 joined to TRBJ1-2, with the D segment identity uncertain. Source: PBMCs, taken after 24 months of ibrutinib treatment. For the CDR3, the sequence is CASSDGFYGYTF. The DNA reads as follows: TGTGCCAGCAGTGACGGATTCTATGGCTACACCTTC.